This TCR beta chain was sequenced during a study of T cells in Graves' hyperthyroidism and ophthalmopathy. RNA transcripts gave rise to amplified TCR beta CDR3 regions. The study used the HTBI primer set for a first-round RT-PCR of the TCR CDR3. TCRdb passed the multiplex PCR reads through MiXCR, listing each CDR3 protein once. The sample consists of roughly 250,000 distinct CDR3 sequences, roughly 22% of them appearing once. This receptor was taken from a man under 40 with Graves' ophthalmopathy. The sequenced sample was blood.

The CDR3 bases are TGTGCCAGCAGCTCATCCCGCGCCGACAGGGGAGGCTACGAGCAGTACTTC. Protein product: CASSSSRADRGGYEQYF. This chain links TRBV7-9 with TRBJ2-7; 8 bases are a match to TRBD1. V gave up 4 bases and J gave up 3 bases; unmatched junction bases: 14. The CDR3 is made up of 17 amino acids. Looked up from germline, CDR1 is SEHNR and CDR2 is FQNEAQ (reference sequence).